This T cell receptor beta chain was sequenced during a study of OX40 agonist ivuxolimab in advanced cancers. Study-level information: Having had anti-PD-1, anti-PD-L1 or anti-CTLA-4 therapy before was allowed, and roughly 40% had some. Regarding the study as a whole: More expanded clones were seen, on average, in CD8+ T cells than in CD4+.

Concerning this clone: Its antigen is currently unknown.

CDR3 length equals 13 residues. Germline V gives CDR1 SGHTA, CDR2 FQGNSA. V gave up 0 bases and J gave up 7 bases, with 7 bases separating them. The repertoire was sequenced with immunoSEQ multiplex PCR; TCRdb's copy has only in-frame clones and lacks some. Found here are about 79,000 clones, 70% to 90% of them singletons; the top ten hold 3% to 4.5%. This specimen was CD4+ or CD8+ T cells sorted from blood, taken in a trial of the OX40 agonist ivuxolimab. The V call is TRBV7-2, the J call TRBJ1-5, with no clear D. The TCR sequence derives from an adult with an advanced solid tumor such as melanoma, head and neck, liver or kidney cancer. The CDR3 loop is CASSLAEGQPQHF. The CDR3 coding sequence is TGTGCCAGCAGCTTAGCGGAAGGGCAGCCCCAGCATTTT.